The sequence of this TCR beta chain was determined in a study of metastatic and nonmetastatic thyroid tumors. Each patient came to thyroid surgery without any prior treatment (of any kind). Via MiXCR, TCRdb re-called the PCR reads. Of 6,600 or so clones listed, 25% to 35% are singletons. By share, this clone ranks as medium-sized. CDR1 is SGHRS and CDR2 is YFSETQ in the germline V gene. The V and J ends lost 0 bases and 8 bases, in that order; junction bases with no gene match: 11. CDR3 length: 16 amino acids. The sample consisted of adjacent normal tissue. The TCR sequence derives from a female donor with papillary thyroid cancer or a benign thyroid nodule (not recorded which). Some clones in this sample may be carry-over from other donors' samples. The chain recombines TRBV5-1 with TRBJ2-1; 7 bases map to TRBD1. In DNA form, the CDR3 reads TGCGCCAGCAGCTTGGAAGGGGGCAGGCTAGTTGATGAGCAGTTCTTC. The encoded protein is CASSLEGGRLVDEQFF.